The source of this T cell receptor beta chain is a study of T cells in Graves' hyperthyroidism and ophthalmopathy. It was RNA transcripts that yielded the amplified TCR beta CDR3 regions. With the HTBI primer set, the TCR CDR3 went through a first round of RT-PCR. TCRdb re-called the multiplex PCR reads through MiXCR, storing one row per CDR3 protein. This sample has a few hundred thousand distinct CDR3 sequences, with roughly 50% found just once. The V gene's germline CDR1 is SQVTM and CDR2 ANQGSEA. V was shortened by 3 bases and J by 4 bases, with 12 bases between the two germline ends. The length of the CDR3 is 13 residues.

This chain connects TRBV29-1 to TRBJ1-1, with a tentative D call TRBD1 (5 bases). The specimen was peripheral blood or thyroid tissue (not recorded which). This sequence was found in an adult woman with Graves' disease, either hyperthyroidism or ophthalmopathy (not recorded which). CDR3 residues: CSVDRRGSTEAFF. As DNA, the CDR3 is TGCAGCGTTGACCGGAGGGGAAGCACTGAAGCTTTCTTT.